Presented here are 18 T cell receptor beta chains from one specimen sequenced in a study of cytomegalovirus exposure and HLA in healthy donors. PCR amplification relied on 60 Vbeta primers (plus 13 Jbeta primers). Only in-frame clones appear in the TCRdb table, and some are missing; sequencing was by immunoSEQ multiplex PCR. The sample records 180,000 or so clones, roughly a tenth being singletons. Sequencing used PBMCs. These receptor sequences come from a woman aged 30 to 39 in good health and CMV-seropositive.

V usage is TRBV14 and J usage is TRBJ2-3; D is unclear. The V end lost 3 bases, the J end lost 6 bases, and 4 bases lay between the germline ends. Looked up from germline, CDR1 is SGHDN and CDR2 is FVKESK. CDR3 length equals 11 residues. The CDR3 region has the DNA TGTGCCAGCAGCCACTCCGATACGCAGTATTTT. It yields the protein CASSHSDTQYF.

The V gene is TRBV9, the J gene TRBJ2-1; TRBD2 matches at 9 bases. The CDR3 has 17 residues. Germline CDR1 and CDR2: SGDLS and YYNGEE. J was trimmed by 4 bases and V by 1 base; bases with no gene match: 9. The CDR3 DNA is TGTGCCAGCAGCGTAAGTAGGGGACTAGCAGCTTACAATGAGCAGTTCTTC. Translating it yields CASSVSRGLAAYNEQFF.

This clone was seen only a few times. The J gene is TRBJ1-1, the V gene TRBV6-1; 7 nucleotides line up with TRBD1. This CDR3 contains 17 residues. Per germline, CDR1 MNHNS and CDR2 SASEGT. V was clipped by 2 bases and J by 1 base; unmatched bases: 10. This chain's CDR3 is CASSEYAPWTGNTEAFF. CDR3 bases: TGTGCCAGCAGTGAATACGCCCCGTGGACAGGGAACACTGAAGCTTTCTTT.

The table lists this clone with a few counts. The chain joins TRBV7-9 to TRBJ2-5; no clear D gene. The J call may be wrong; the DNA end is better matched by TRBJ2-7. Per the germline V gene, CDR1 is SEHNR and CDR2 is FQNEAQ (reference sequence). The CDR3 has 15 amino acids. CDR3 coding DNA: TGTGCCAGCAGCTTAGTTCGTCTAGGAGTAGTCGAGCAGTACTTC. It is translated as CASSLVRLGVVEQYF.

In this sample, this clone turned up a few times. This CDR3 is also generated by other DNA sequences in the sample. The gene calls are TRBV9 and TRBJ2-7; 10 bases are a match to TRBD2. Germline V gene lookup returns CDR1 SGDLS and CDR2 YYNGEE. V gave up 0 bases and J gave up 3 bases; unmatched junction bases: 0. The CDR3 has 14 amino acids. The CDR3 DNA follows: TGTGCCAGCAGCGTAGGACTAGCGGGCTACGAGCAGTACTTC. It codes for CASSVGLAGYEQYF.

This clone has only a few counts. The rearrangement uses TRBV29-1 and TRBJ2-5; D is possibly TRBD1 (6 bases). The CDR3 spans 12 residues. Per the germline V gene, CDR1 is SQVTM and CDR2 is ANQGSEA. V lost 3 bases, J lost 1 base, and 6 bases lay in between. The CDR3 sequence: CSVDRGQETQYF. For the CDR3, the DNA is TGCAGCGTTGACAGGGGCCAAGAGACCCAGTACTTC.

This chain joins TRBV6-1 and TRBJ1-2; 7 bases are a match to TRBD1. CDR1 and CDR2 (germline): MNHNS, SASEGT. This CDR3 is built from 13 residues. Trimming removed 8 bases from V and 2 bases from J; junction bases left unmatched: 5. CDR3 bases: TGTGCCAGCGCCTCAGGGGGGAACTATGGCTACACCTTC. It yields the protein CASASGGNYGYTF.

The chain combines TRBV7-9 with TRBJ1-2, with D possibly matching TRBD1 (5 bases). Germline V gene data show CDR1 as SEHNR and CDR2 as FQNEAQ (reference sequence). Trimming removed 2 bases from V and 8 bases from J, with 18 bases in between. CDR3 size: 15 residues. CDR3 bases: TGTGCCAGCAGCTTATCAAGGGGTACCCTCCTAGGCTACACCTTC. As protein: CASSLSRGTLLGYTF.

The rearrangement joins TRBV5-6 to TRBJ1-2; D call uncertain. Per germline, CDR1 SGHDT and CDR2 YYEEEE. The CDR3 has 11 amino acids. Trimming removed 2 bases at V and 7 bases at J, with 6 bases between. The CDR3 reads CASSFSSGYTF. The DNA for the CDR3 is TGTGCCAGCAGCTTCAGTTCTGGCTACACCTTC.

This clone was counted a few times. J is TRBJ2-6 and V is TRBV5-6, with 7 bases lining up with TRBD1. CDR1 is SGHDT and CDR2 is YYEEEE in the germline V gene. This CDR3 has 19 residues. V was pared by 3 bases and J by 4 bases, with 16 bases of the junction left unmatched. The DNA of the CDR3 is TGTGCCAGCAGCTCATTCCGGGACAGCCAACTCCGGGGGGCCAACGTCCTGACTTTC. Translating it yields CASSSFRDSQLRGANVLTF.

The gene calls are TRBV5-1 and TRBJ2-5; D might be TRBD1 (5 bases). The V gene lost 1 base and the J gene lost 3 bases, with 7 bases spanning the gap. CDR1 is SGHRS and CDR2 is YFSETQ in the germline V gene. The CDR3 runs to 13 residues. The CDR3 spells CASSLQGKETQYF. The DNA for the CDR3 is TGCGCCAGCAGCTTGCAGGGAAAAGAGACCCAGTACTTC. The full variable domain, rest sourced from reference TRBV5-1 and TRBJ2-5, is KAGVTQTPRYLIKTRGQQVTLSCSPISGHRSVSWYQQTPGQGLQFLFEYFSETQRNKGNFPGRFSGRQFSNSRSEMNVSTLELGDSALYLCASSLQGKETQYFGPGTRLLVL.

This clone has more than one count but fewer than ten. This chain uses TRBV4-1 with TRBJ1-2; D ambiguous. CDR3 length: 14 residues. V shed 1 base and J shed 8 bases, with 14 bases lying between them. Germline CDR1 is MGHRA and CDR2 is YSYEKL. The CDR3 DNA reads TGCGCCAGCAGCCAAGGGGCAGCCCTGGCGGGCTACACCTTC. It is translated as CASSQGAALAGYTF.

The CDR3 protein is CASSLSGGNQPQHF. DNA for the CDR3: TGTGCCAGCAGCTTAAGCGGGGGCAATCAGCCCCAGCATTTT. This sequence joins TRBV11-2 and TRBJ1-5; D unresolved. The CDR3 extends over 14 amino acids. CDR1 is SGHAT, CDR2 FQNNGV, per germline. The ends were cut back, 2 bases at V and 2 bases at J, with 7 bases in the middle.

There are a few counts of this clone. The J gene is TRBJ2-2, the V gene TRBV4-1, with D unclear. The V end was cut by 0 bases, the J end by 1 base, with 9 bases between. Germline lookup yields CDR1 MGHRA and CDR2 YSYEKL. The CDR3 contains 16 residues. This chain's CDR3 is CASSQERVRNTGELFF. In DNA, the CDR3 is TGCGCCAGCAGCCAAGAACGCGTGCGGAACACCGGGGAGCTGTTTTTT.

This clone was seen a single time. The chain is built from TRBV7-9 and TRBJ2-1, with TRBD2 matching 12 bases. J was trimmed by 5 bases and V by 2 bases; bases with no gene match: 13. Per germline, CDR1 SEHNR and CDR2 FQNEAQ (reference sequence). The CDR3 is 19 residues long. The chain's CDR3 is CASSLFPGTSGWVHNEQFF. CDR3 nucleotides: TGTGCCAGCAGCTTATTTCCCGGGACTAGCGGGTGGGTCCACAATGAGCAGTTCTTC. The full variable domain, with the rest looked up from reference TRBV7-9 and TRBJ2-1, is DTGVSQNPRHKITKRGQNVTFRCDPISEHNRLYWYRQTLGQGPEFLTYFQNEAQLEKSRLLSDRFSAERPKGSFSTLEIQRTEQGDSAMYLCASSLFPGTSGWVHNEQFFGPGTRLTVL.

This chain uses TRBV6-4 with TRBJ2-1, with 9 positions matching TRBD2. The CDR3 length is 16 residues. The trim removed 4 bases at V and 5 bases at J, leaving 9 bases unmatched. Germline CDR1 MRHNA, CDR2 SNTAGT. The CDR3 DNA reads TGTGCCAGCAGTGGGGTAGCGGGGGATGCCAACAATGAGCAGTTCTTC. It is translated as CASSGVAGDANNEQFF.

The rearrangement links TRBV15 to TRBJ1-5; TRBD1 matches 7 bases. Germline V gene sequence: CDR1 LNHNV, CDR2 YYDKDF (reference sequence). V lost 4 bases, J lost 4 bases, and 7 bases stayed unmatched. This CDR3 region has 15 residues. The CDR3: CATSKGGTRNQPQHF. The CDR3 region has the DNA TGTGCCACCAGCAAAGGGGGCACTAGAAATCAGCCCCAGCATTTT.

The rearrangement uses TRBV7-9 and TRBJ2-3; D is unresolved. The germline gives CDR1 SEHNR, CDR2 FQNEAQ (reference sequence). Between the trimmed V and J ends, which lost 5 bases and 6 bases, there was a span of 6 bases. This CDR3 is 11 amino acids long. CDR3 amino acids: CASSISDTQYF. CDR3 nucleotide sequence: TGTGCCAGCAGCATATCCGATACGCAGTATTTT.